This T cell receptor (beta chain) was captured by sequencing in a study of T-cell reconstitution after alpha-beta-depleted transplantation in children. Whole-study results and caveats: Fresh T-cell production supplied most of the T-cell counts and diversity seen one year after transplant. About two months after transplant, alpha-beta T cells reportedly came from several hundred expanded graft clones.

CDR1 and CDR2 (germline): LGHDT, YNNKEL (reference sequence). The CDR3 contains 12 residues. V lost 3 bases to trimming and J lost 7 bases; unmatched junction nucleotides: 0. Unique molecular identifiers were incorporated when the TCRbeta library was constructed. TCRdb called the PCR reads again in MiXCR, with one record for every CDR3 protein. The data contain about 300,000 distinct CDR3 sequences, less than 9.5% of them singletons. This clonotype was counted only a few times. Its specificity is not known. The receptor's source is a female patient aged 2 to 10 who had a stem cell transplant for Fanconi anemia, so the T cells may come from the graft donor. V gene TRBV3-1 combines with J gene TRBJ1-5, with 7 positions matching TRBD1. The sample consisted of peripheral blood, taken 360 days after TCRalphabeta/CD19-depleted stem cell transplant. The chain's CDR3 is CASSHRGQPQHF. In DNA form, the CDR3 reads TGTGCCAGCAGCCACAGGGGGCAGCCCCAGCATTTT.